Below, one TCR beta chain is given with its context. What it binds is not known. The sample belongs to a study of OX40 agonist ivuxolimab in advanced cancers. The assay was immunoSEQ multiplex PCR, and TCRdb's table has in-frame clones only and misses some. Here the sample spans fewer than 70,000 clones, approximately 82% being singletons. Collection of blood occurred at baseline, at cycle 4 day 1, and at cycle 7 day 1. Notes on the study in general: There was clonal expansion of CD4+ and CD8+ blood T cells by week 6 at 0.1 to 3.0 mg/kg.

Trimming took off 3 bases at V and 0 bases at J, with 12 bases between the two ends. This CDR3 has 15 amino acids. Germline V gene data show CDR1 as MRHNA and CDR2 as SNTAGT. The chain carries TRBV6-4 and TRBJ2-7, with D unresolved. The sample here was CD4+ or CD8+ T cells sorted from blood, taken in a trial of the OX40 agonist ivuxolimab. This clonotype was sampled from an adult with an advanced solid tumor such as melanoma, head and neck, liver or kidney cancer. CDR3 in DNA: TGTGCCAGCAGTGAAGCACAGAGTCCCTCCTACGAGCAGTACTTC. Protein product: CASSEAQSPSYEQYF.